What follows are 18 T cell receptor beta chains derived from one specimen sequenced in a study of cytomegalovirus exposure and HLA in healthy donors. The PCR contained 60 Vbeta and 13 Jbeta primers. The repertoire was sequenced with immunoSEQ multiplex PCR; TCRdb's copy has only in-frame clones and lacks some. The data contain about 110,000 clones, 75% of them singletons. The specimen was PBMCs. These receptors all stem from a male donor in good health and CMV-seropositive.

The V gene is TRBV7-8, the J gene TRBJ1-5; perhaps TRBD1 as D (5 bases). Germline loops: CDR1 SGHVS, CDR2 FQNEAQ. The V and J ends lost 5 bases and 7 bases respectively, with 30 bases between them. This CDR3 contains 19 residues. This chain's CDR3 is CASSRWGSSGVLLDQPQHF. In DNA form, the CDR3 reads TGTGCCAGCAGCCGGTGGGGCAGTTCGGGGGTTTTGTTGGACCAGCCCCAGCATTTT.

The rearrangement uses TRBV28 and TRBJ1-4, with a tentative D call TRBD1 (5 bases). V lost 10 bases, J lost 5 bases, and 14 bases lay in between. The CDR3 is 13 amino acids. Germline assignment: CDR1 MDHEN and CDR2 SYDVKM. The CDR3 region is CATTQGGNEKLFF. As DNA, the CDR3 is TGTGCCACCACGCAGGGAGGCAATGAAAAACTGTTTTTT.

This clone was observed a handful of times. The chain is built from TRBV28 and TRBJ1-5, with 7 bases fitting TRBD1. This CDR3 has 15 residues. Trimming at V came to 6 bases and at J to 3 bases, leaving 8 bases not matched to a gene. Germline assignment: CDR1 MDHEN and CDR2 SYDVKM. The CDR3 reads CASSPTGATNQPQHF. DNA for the CDR3: TGTGCCAGCAGCCCTACAGGGGCCACCAATCAGCCCCAGCATTTT.

This clone was observed once. The chain has TRBV5-6 and TRBJ1-1; D is possibly TRBD1 (5 bases). CDR1 SGHDT and CDR2 YYEEEE come from the germline V gene. V shed 0 bases and J shed 0 bases, with 6 bases lying between them. The CDR3 spans 14 residues. CDR3 coding DNA: TGTGCCAGCAGCTTGGTCAGGGTGAACACTGAAGCTTTCTTT. This encodes CASSLVRVNTEAFF.

In this sample, this clone turned up a few times. The J gene is TRBJ2-6, the V gene TRBV2; tentative D call: TRBD1 (6 bases). V shed 3 bases and J shed 4 bases, with 10 bases lying between them. CDR3 length: 15 amino acids. The germline CDR1 and CDR2 sequences are SNHLY and FYNNEI. CDR3 nucleotide sequence: TGTGCCAGCAGTGAGTCAGGGGCGGGGGCCAACGTCCTGACTTTC. It codes for CASSESGAGANVLTF.

CDR3 DNA: TGTGCCAGCAGCGTATCTGCTAGCGGGGGGGCCGGGCAAGAGACCCAGTACTTC. Encoded protein: CASSVSASGGAGQETQYF. The rearrangement uses TRBV9 and TRBJ2-5, with TRBD2 identical over 12 bases. V lost 1 base, J lost 2 bases, and 9 bases stayed unmatched. The CDR3 contains 18 residues. The germline V gene has CDR1 SGDLS and CDR2 YYNGEE.

This clone was seen only once. The V call is TRBV28, the J call TRBJ1-4, with TRBD1 identical over 8 bases. The CDR3 length is 16 residues. Germline V gene sequence: CDR1 MDHEN, CDR2 SYDVKM. V gave up 5 bases and J gave up 4 bases; unmatched junction bases: 9. The chain's CDR3 is CASSPTGVHYNEKLFF. DNA for the CDR3: TGTGCCAGCAGTCCGACAGGGGTCCACTATAATGAAAAACTGTTTTTT.

CDR3 protein: CASSHFRGQGTEAFF. The CDR3 nucleotides are TGCGCCAGCAGCCACTTCAGGGGCCAGGGCACTGAAGCTTTCTTT. The chain has TRBV4-3 and TRBJ1-1; maybe TRBD1 (6 bases). Germline CDR1 and CDR2: LGHNA and YSLEER. V lost 3 bases and J lost 4, with 15 bases in between. CDR3 length: 15 amino acids.

This clone was recorded only once. J is TRBJ2-2 and V is TRBV7-2; no firm D call. The V gene's germline CDR1 is SGHTA and CDR2 FQGNSA. The CDR3 is made up of 13 amino acids. Trimming took 1 base from V and 6 from J, leaving 6 bases between them. CDR3 in amino acids: CASSLDFAGELFF. The CDR3 DNA reads TGTGCCAGCAGCTTAGATTTCGCCGGGGAGCTGTTTTTT.

This chain links TRBV9 with TRBJ2-7; 9 bases agree with TRBD2. Germline trimming cut 2 bases from V and 7 bases from J; bases unmatched to any gene: 10. CDR3 size: 15 residues. Germline loops: CDR1 SGDLS, CDR2 YYNGEE. CDR3 in amino acids: CASSVGLAASGEQYF. The CDR3, as DNA: TGTGCCAGCAGCGTGGGACTAGCCGCTTCGGGGGAGCAGTACTTC.

This rearrangement joins TRBV7-9 to TRBJ2-7; TRBD2 might be the D (6 bases). Per germline, CDR1 SEHNR and CDR2 FQNEAQ (reference sequence). Trimming removed 5 bases at V and 0 bases at J, with 17 bases between. The CDR3 length is 16 residues. CDR3 sequence reads: CASSGDGGIGSYEQYF. The CDR3 nucleotides are TGTGCCAGCAGCGGGGACGGGGGTATCGGCTCCTACGAGCAGTACTTC.

This clone was observed a few times. The sample contains more than one DNA sequence encoding this CDR3. V is TRBV27 and J is TRBJ1-1, with a tentative D call TRBD1 (6 bases). The CDR3 has 15 residues. Between the trimmed V and J ends, which lost 0 bases and 4 bases, there was a span of 12 bases. The germline CDR1 and CDR2 sequences are MNHEY and SMNVEV (reference sequence). The CDR3 is CASSLSTGGGTEAFF. CDR3 DNA sequence: TGTGCCAGCAGTTTATCGACAGGCGGAGGCACTGAAGCTTTCTTT.

V gene TRBV10-3 combines with J gene TRBJ2-7; 7 bases agree with TRBD1. CDR3 length: 15 residues. With 6 bases clipped from V and 3 bases from J, the junction kept 11 bases outside the gene matches. CDR1 and CDR2 (germline): ENHRY, SYGVKD. The CDR3: CAIRGIARGNYEQYF. The DNA for the CDR3 is TGTGCCATCAGAGGGATAGCCAGGGGGAACTACGAGCAGTACTTC.

This clone has a handful of counts. The chain joins TRBV4-3 to TRBJ1-4; possible D gene TRBD1, 5 bases. Trimming left V 0 bases short and J 4 bases short, with 12 bases between. Germline V gene data show CDR1 as LGHNA and CDR2 as YSLEER. CDR3 size: 16 residues. The CDR3: CASSQDLGAINEKLFF. CDR3 DNA sequence: TGCGCCAGCAGCCAAGATCTAGGGGCCATTAATGAAAAACTGTTTTTT.

The rearrangement uses TRBV5-6 and TRBJ1-2; D perhaps matches TRBD1 (5 bases). Germline assignment: CDR1 SGHDT and CDR2 YYEEEE. Trimming pared 0 bases from V and 2 bases from J, leaving 14 bases between. The CDR3 covers 16 residues. The CDR3 region is CASSLGGTGPNYGYTF. DNA for the CDR3: TGTGCCAGCAGCTTGGGGGGAACAGGTCCCAACTATGGCTACACCTTC.

The chain recombines TRBV6-1 with TRBJ1-5; D not resolved. The CDR3 spans 14 residues. With 1 base removed from V and 9 bases from J, the gap between germline ends came to 13 bases. CDR1 is MNHNS, CDR2 SASEGT, per germline. DNA for the CDR3: TGTGCCAGCAGTGAAGGTCTGATTGGGCGGCCCCAGCATTTT. It codes for CASSEGLIGRPQHF.

This chain links TRBV15 with TRBJ2-2, with D perhaps matching TRBD2 (5 bases). CDR1 is LNHNV, CDR2 YYDKDF, per germline (reference sequence). V was trimmed by 1 base and J by 0 bases, leaving 6 bases between them. The CDR3 consists of 15 residues. CDR3 amino acids: CATSRGLPNTGELFF. CDR3 in DNA: TGTGCCACCAGCAGAGGACTACCGAACACCGGGGAGCTGTTTTTT.

The chain carries TRBV6-5 and TRBJ1-1, with a weak D call TRBD1 (6 bases). There are 14 residues in the CDR3. Trimming removed 2 bases at V and 10 bases at J, with 17 bases between. Germline CDR1 is MNHEY and CDR2 is SVGAGI. This CDR3 reads CASSYGTRGGRAFF. The DNA of the CDR3 is TGTGCCAGCAGTTACGGTACTAGGGGGGGCAGAGCTTTCTTT.